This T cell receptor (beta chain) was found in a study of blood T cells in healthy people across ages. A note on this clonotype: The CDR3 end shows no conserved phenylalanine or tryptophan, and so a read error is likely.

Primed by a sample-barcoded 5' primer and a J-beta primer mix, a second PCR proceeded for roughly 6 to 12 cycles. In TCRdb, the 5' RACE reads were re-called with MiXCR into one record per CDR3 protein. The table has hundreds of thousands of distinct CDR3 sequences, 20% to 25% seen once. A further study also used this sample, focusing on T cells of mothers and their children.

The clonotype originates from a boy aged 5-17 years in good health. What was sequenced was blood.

CDR3 sequence reads: CASSLGAGSSYNEQFV. The CDR3 DNA sequence: TGCGCCAGCAGCTTGGGAGCGGGGAGCTCCTACAATGAGCAGTTCGTC. The chain has TRBV5-1 and TRBJ2-1; 7 bases map to TRBD2. Germline loops: CDR1 SGHRS, CDR2 YFSETQ. J gave up 0 bases and V 0 bases, and 3 bases lay outside the gene matches. This CDR3 is built from 16 residues.